This is a list of T cell receptor beta chains from one sample in a study of blood T cell repertoires in COVID-19. Assay: immunoSEQ multiplex PCR; the TCRdb copy retains only in-frame clones and omits some. The sample carries more than 65,000 clones, around 88% recorded once. The sequenced sample was peripheral blood. These receptors came from a man aged 45-65 years with active COVID-19. Both conserved end residues are part of each CDR3. D genes are given only for firm matches. Clone size, where shown, is once, few, many, or a class for clones that have expanded.

D: .
V: TRBV19
J: TRBJ1-2
size: .
CDR3: CASSPPEPNSDGYTF
DNA: TGTGCCAGTAGTCCTCCTGAGCCCAACTCGGATGGCTACACCTTC

D: TRBD2
V: TRBV7-9
J: TRBJ2-7
size: .
CDR3: CASSLELAGAEQYF
DNA: TGTGCCAGCAGCTTAGAGCTAGCGGGGGCCGAGCAGTACTTC

D: .
V: TRBV2
J: TRBJ1-1
size: many
CDR3: CASSERRDGREAFF
DNA: TGTGCCAGCAGTGAACGGAGGGACGGTCGTGAAGCTTTCTTT

D: .
V: TRBV3-1/TRBV3-2
J: TRBJ1-4
size: .
CDR3: CASSIGEIGEKLFF
DNA: TGTGCCAGCAGCATAGGGGAAATAGGTGAAAAACTGTTTTTT

D: TRBD2
V: TRBV9
J: TRBJ2-3
size: .
CDR3: CASSALLAGGRDTQYF
DNA: TGTGCCAGCAGCGCCCTACTAGCGGGGGGTAGAGATACGCAGTATTTT

D: TRBD2
V: TRBV29-1
J: TRBJ2-3
size: .
CDR3: CSVGLAGSKGDTQYF
DNA: TGCAGCGTGGGGCTAGCGGGATCAAAGGGAGATACGCAGTATTTT

D: TRBD2
V: TRBV7-9
J: TRBJ2-1
size: .
CDR3: CASSRGTSGSSYNEQFF
DNA: TGTGCCAGCAGCCGGGGTACTAGCGGGAGCTCCTACAATGAGCAGTTCTTC

D: .
V: TRBV7-2
J: TRBJ2-2
size: .
CDR3: CASSGRAGDRFTGELFF
DNA: TGTGCCAGCAGCGGGCGAGCGGGCGACCGCTTCACCGGGGAGCTGTTTTTT

D: TRBD2
V: TRBV7-3
J: TRBJ2-3
size: once
CDR3: CASRLAGTDTQYF
DNA: TGTGCCAGCAGACTAGCGGGAACAGATACGCAGTATTTT

D: TRBD1
V: TRBV9
J: TRBJ2-1
size: .
CDR3: CASSVIDGTADNNEQFF
DNA: TGTGCCAGCAGCGTAATTGATGGGACAGCTGATAACAATGAGCAGTTCTTC

D: .
V: TRBV6-1
J: TRBJ2-4
size: .
CDR3: CASSERDINIQYF
DNA: TGTGCCAGCAGTGAACGGGACATAAACATTCAGTACTTC

D: TRBD2
V: TRBV20-1
J: TRBJ2-1
size: .
CDR3: CSASAEVPSGGEAYNEQFF
DNA: TGCAGTGCTAGTGCCGAGGTCCCTAGCGGGGGGGAAGCCTACAATGAGCAGTTCTTC

D: .
V: TRBV3-1/TRBV3-2
J: TRBJ2-3
size: .
CDR3: CASSQEPGSDTQYF
DNA: TGTGCCAGCAGCCAAGAACCGGGGTCGGATACGCAGTATTTT

D: TRBD2
V: TRBV6-2/TRBV6-3
J: TRBJ2-3
size: .
CDR3: CASSYSNVGTIQDTQYF
DNA: TGTGCCAGCAGTTACTCGAATGTAGGGACTATACAAGATACGCAGTATTTT

D: .
V: TRBV28
J: TRBJ2-7
size: .
CDR3: CASSLRGGDGYEQYF
DNA: TGTGCCAGCAGTTTGCGCGGAGGTGACGGCTACGAGCAGTACTTC

D: .
V: TRBV4-2
J: TRBJ2-6
size: once
CDR3: CASSQVGDRSTGANVLTF
DNA: TGTGCCAGCAGCCAAGTAGGCGACAGGTCCACTGGGGCCAACGTCCTGACTTTC

D: .
V: TRBV30
J: TRBJ2-7
size: .
CDR3: CAWSGIGTEQYF
DNA: TGTGCCTGGAGTGGAATCGGGACAGAGCAGTACTTC

D: .
V: TRBV6-6
J: TRBJ1-4
size: .
CDR3: CASSYFSGEKLFF
DNA: TGTGCCAGCAGTTACTTCTCGGGGGAAAAACTGTTTTTT

D: .
V: TRBV5-1
J: TRBJ1-2
size: .
CDR3: CASSLSREDGYTF
DNA: TGCGCCAGCAGCTTGTCCAGGGAGGATGGCTACACCTTC

D: TRBD2
V: TRBV10-2
J: TRBJ2-7
size: few
CDR3: CASRLGLAGDEQYF
DNA: TGCGCCAGCAGGCTGGGACTAGCGGGGGACGAGCAGTACTTC

D: TRBD1
V: TRBV7-2
J: TRBJ2-2
size: .
CDR3: CASSRGQPGTGELFF
DNA: TGTGCCAGCAGCCGGGGACAGCCAGGGACCGGGGAGCTGTTTTTT

D: TRBD1
V: TRBV9
J: TRBJ2-1
size: once
CDR3: CASSADRGRYNEQFF
DNA: TGTGCCAGCAGCGCGGACAGGGGGCGCTACAATGAGCAGTTCTTC

D: TRBD2
V: TRBV7-7
J: TRBJ2-1
size: once
CDR3: CALEPGLAEYNEQFF
DNA: TGTGCCTTGGAGCCCGGACTAGCGGAATACAATGAGCAGTTCTTC

D: TRBD1
V: TRBV7-9
J: TRBJ1-2
size: .
CDR3: CATKVPGQGPGGGYTF
DNA: TGTGCCACCAAAGTCCCGGGACAGGGCCCAGGGGGTGGCTACACCTTC

D: TRBD2
V: TRBV2
J: TRBJ2-7
size: .
CDR3: CASRLGTSGGGEQYF
DNA: TGTGCCAGCAGACTAGGGACTAGCGGGGGAGGCGAGCAGTACTTC

D: TRBD1
V: TRBV7-9
J: TRBJ1-4
size: .
CDR3: CASSLQGVNEKLFF
DNA: TGTGCCAGCAGCTTACAGGGGGTTAATGAAAAACTGTTTTTT

D: .
V: TRBV14
J: TRBJ1-3
size: .
CDR3: CASSQDGGSGNTIYF
DNA: TGTGCCAGCAGCCAAGATGGAGGGTCGGGAAACACCATATATTTT

D: TRBD1
V: TRBV7-2
J: TRBJ1-1
size: .
CDR3: CASSLRRQGTEAFF
DNA: TGTGCCAGCAGCTTGAGGAGACAGGGGACTGAAGCTTTCTTT

D: .
V: TRBV5-1
J: TRBJ1-2
size: .
CDR3: CASSLVGSGYTF
DNA: TGCGCCAGCAGCTTGGTGGGGAGTGGCTACACCTTC

D: TRBD1
V: TRBV27
J: TRBJ1-2
size: .
CDR3: CASSFGTGGSGYTF
DNA: TGTGCCAGCAGTTTCGGGACAGGGGGCTCTGGCTACACCTTC

D: TRBD2
V: TRBV25-1
J: TRBJ2-3
size: .
CDR3: CASSDASGSADTQYF
DNA: TGTGCCAGCAGTGATGCTAGCGGGAGTGCAGATACGCAGTATTTT

D: TRBD2
V: TRBV6-4
J: TRBJ2-3
size: once
CDR3: CASSSLGGGDTQYF
DNA: TGTGCCAGCAGTTCCCTCGGCGGGGGAGATACGCAGTATTTT

D: TRBD1
V: TRBV4-2
J: TRBJ2-2
size: .
CDR3: CASSDRTGVKTGELFF
DNA: TGTGCCAGCAGCGATAGGACAGGGGTGAAAACCGGGGAGCTGTTTTTT

D: TRBD2
V: TRBV5-1
J: TRBJ2-3
size: .
CDR3: CASRPTVVAGDTDTQYF
DNA: TGCGCCAGCAGACCGACAGTTGTAGCGGGAGACACAGATACGCAGTATTTT

D: TRBD1
V: TRBV6-5
J: TRBJ1-2
size: .
CDR3: CAISRDSNYGYTF
DNA: TGTGCCATCTCCCGGGACAGCAACTATGGCTACACCTTC

D: .
V: TRBV6-5
J: TRBJ1-3
size: .
CDR3: CASNIKGNTIYF
DNA: TGTGCCAGCAACATAAAGGGAAACACCATATATTTT

D: TRBD2
V: TRBV30
J: TRBJ2-1
size: once
CDR3: CAWSVLAGYNEQFF
DNA: TGTGCCTGGAGTGTACTAGCGGGTTACAATGAGCAGTTCTTC

D: .
V: TRBV3-1/TRBV3-2
J: TRBJ2-3
size: few
CDR3: CASSQEAETDTQYF
DNA: TGTGCCAGCAGCCAAGAAGCCGAAACAGATACGCAGTATTTT

D: .
V: TRBV7-9
J: TRBJ2-3
size: .
CDR3: CASSLASSREKTSTDTQYF
DNA: TGTGCCAGCAGCTTAGCGTCTTCACGGGAGAAGACTAGCACAGATACGCAGTATTTT

D: .
V: TRBV12-3/TRBV12-4
J: TRBJ1-3
size: once
CDR3: CASYSVAGNTIYF
DNA: TGTGCCTCCTACTCTGTGGCTGGAAACACCATATATTTT

D: TRBD1
V: TRBV15
J: TRBJ2-5
size: .
CDR3: CATSRTGGEETQYF
DNA: TGTGCCACCAGCAGGACAGGGGGCGAAGAGACCCAGTACTTC